The 18 T cell receptor beta chains reported below all come from one sample, sequenced in a study of beta chain features in type 1 diabetes. Notes on the study in general: All four CD4+ subsets from Type 1 diabetes patients carried moderately but significantly shorter TCRB CDR3s.

These receptors lack a known antigen. Expressed TCRB transcripts were sequenced because the entire RNA isolate underwent reverse transcription. Here immunoSEQ multiplex PCR was the method, and the copy in TCRdb shows in-frame clones only, minus some. Of approximately 600,000 clones in the sample, around 12% were seen once. The sample was naive CD4+ T cells from blood. All receptors come from a man aged 30-40 years with type 1 diabetes.

The sample holds a few counts of this clone. This chain uses TRBV28 with TRBJ1-4; TRBD1 matches 9 bases. Germline values: CDR1 MDHEN, CDR2 SYDVKM. The CDR3 extends over 15 amino acids. Trimming took 4 bases from V and 8 from J; bases not matched to a gene: 8. CDR3 region: CASSSSGQGWEKLFF. For the CDR3, the DNA is TGTGCCAGCAGTTCCTCGGGACAGGGTTGGGAAAAACTGTTTTTT.

This clone was observed a handful of times. The rearrangement uses TRBV7-2 and TRBJ1-6; 8 bases line up with TRBD1. There are 15 residues in the CDR3. Germline V gene data show CDR1 as SGHTA and CDR2 as FQGNSA. After removal of 5 bases from V and 4 bases from J, the junction contained 4 bases not matched to a gene. The CDR3 DNA reads TGTGCCAGCAGCCGAGACAGGGGTTATAATTCACCCCTCCACTTT. This encodes CASSRDRGYNSPLHF.

The chain joins TRBV6-5 to TRBJ1-3, with 10 bases matching TRBD1. The CDR3 sequence is 16 residues long. Trimming at V came to 3 bases and at J to 2 bases, leaving 4 bases not matched to a gene. Germline V gene data show CDR1 as MNHEY and CDR2 as SVGAGI. In nucleotides, the CDR3 is TGTGCCAGCAGTTATTCCGGGACAGGGGCTGGAAACACCATATATTTT. Amino acids: CASSYSGTGAGNTIYF.

This clone has a handful of counts. The chain carries TRBV2 and TRBJ1-1; tentative D call: TRBD1 (6 bases). CDR3 length: 15 residues. Trimming removed 6 bases at V and 1 base at J, with 15 bases between. In germline, CDR1 is SNHLY, CDR2 FYNNEI. Written as DNA, the CDR3 is TGTGCCAGCAGGGGACAAGGGGCGCGGAACACTGAAGCTTTCTTT. This gives the protein CASRGQGARNTEAFF.

This clone turned up a few times. The chain couples TRBV13 to TRBJ2-7; D not certain. Germline CDR1 and CDR2: PRHDT and FYEKMQ (reference sequence). Trimming left V 7 bases short and J 1 base short, with 8 bases between. This CDR3 contains 12 residues. The CDR3 coding sequence is TGTGCCAGCACCGACAAATCCTACGAGCAGTACTTC. It translates to CASTDKSYEQYF.

This clone has just a few counts. The chain combines TRBV4-2 with TRBJ2-3; TRBD2 agrees at 13 bases. This CDR3 is 16 amino acids long. CDR1 and CDR2 (germline): LGHNA, YNFKEQ. J lost 2 bases, V lost 5 bases, and 4 bases had no gene match. The CDR3 bases are TGTGCCAGCAGCAAAGGGACTAGCGGGGCCACAGATACGCAGTATTTT. It encodes CASSKGTSGATDTQYF.

This clone was observed a handful of times. V is TRBV12-5 and J is TRBJ1-1; weak D call: TRBD1 (5 bases). The CDR3 runs to 10 residues. CDR1 and CDR2 (germline): LGHNT, FRNRAP. Trimming pared 7 bases from V and 10 bases from J, leaving 10 bases between. CDR3 coding DNA: TGTGCTAGTGAGGGGAGGGGAGCTTTCTTT. The encoded protein is CASEGRGAFF.

The chain carries TRBV28 and TRBJ1-4, with D possibly TRBD1 on 6 matching bases. The CDR3 loop spans 16 amino acids. Germline lookup yields CDR1 MDHEN and CDR2 SYDVKM. The ends were cut back, 7 bases at V and 8 bases at J, with 23 bases in the middle. CDR3: CASTIPGGRAWEKLFF. DNA for the CDR3: TGTGCCAGCACCATCCCGGGGGGCCGAGCGTGGGAAAAACTGTTTTTT.

This clone was detected a few times. The chain has TRBV7-2 and TRBJ1-3, with D tentatively TRBD1 (6 bases). V lost 3 bases to trimming and J lost 0 bases, with 12 bases between them. Germline CDR1 SGHTA, CDR2 FQGNSA. This CDR3 is 16 amino acids long. The CDR3 sequence is CASSFSPTGSGNTIYF. CDR3 sequence (DNA): TGTGCCAGCAGCTTCAGTCCGACAGGCTCTGGAAACACCATATATTTT.

This chain uses TRBV11-2 with TRBJ2-7; no firm D call. Trimming cost V 4 bases and J 4 bases, with 11 bases left between them. The CDR3 is 13 residues long. Germline V gene sequence: CDR1 SGHAT, CDR2 FQNNGV. CDR3 sequence reads: CASSSFIGYEQYF. In DNA form, the CDR3 reads TGTGCCAGCAGCTCCTTTATCGGGTACGAGCAGTACTTC. Based on the CDR3 plus reference TRBV11-2 and TRBJ2-7, the full variable domain is EAGVAQSPRYKIIEKRQSVAFWCNPISGHATLYWYQQILGQGPKLLIQFQNNGVVDDSQLPKDRFSAERLKGVDSTLKIQPAKLEDSAVYLCASSSFIGYEQYFGPGTRLTVT.

The genes are TRBV7-2 and TRBJ2-3; no firm D call. The CDR3 loop spans 15 amino acids. Trimming left V 4 bases short and J 2 bases short, with 13 bases between. Germline V gives CDR1 SGHTA, CDR2 FQGNSA. The CDR3 loop is CASSYYRSNTDTQYF. The CDR3 coding sequence is TGTGCCAGCAGCTATTACAGATCCAACACAGATACGCAGTATTTT.

The chain is built from TRBV4-3 and TRBJ1-5; no clear D gene. V was clipped by 0 bases and J by 6 bases, with 6 bases between them. Germline V lookup: CDR1 LGHNA, CDR2 YSLEER. The CDR3 extends over 13 amino acids. CDR3 in DNA: TGCGCCAGCAGCCAAGAGGAGGGTCAGCCCCAGCATTTT. Translating it yields CASSQEEGQPQHF.

This clone was picked up a small number of times. V gene TRBV29-1 combines with J gene TRBJ2-7; D gene unclear. Germline V lookup: CDR1 SQVTM, CDR2 ANQGSEA. V shed 6 bases and J shed 2 bases, with 5 bases lying between them. The CDR3 has 10 amino acids. The chain's CDR3 is CSVKTYEQYF. DNA of the CDR3: TGCAGCGTGAAAACCTACGAGCAGTACTTC.

In this sample, this clone turned up a few times. The CDR3 here is CATSREGQGVGETQYF. Here the CDR3 DNA reads TGTGCCACCAGCAGAGAGGGACAGGGGGTTGGAGAGACCCAGTACTTC. The rearrangement joins TRBV15 to TRBJ2-5, with TRBD1 identical over 11 bases. Germline CDR1 and CDR2: LNHNV and YYDKDF (reference sequence). The CDR3 extends over 16 amino acids. V lost 0 bases and J lost 4; bases outside the gene matches: 4.

Notes on this clone: This sample also contains other DNA sequences that code for the same CDR3. This chain connects TRBV7-2 to TRBJ2-1, with TRBD2 identical over 13 bases. CDR1 and CDR2 (germline): SGHTA, FQGNSA. J was trimmed by 4 bases and V by 4 bases; bases with no gene match: 1. The CDR3 is 15 residues long. The chain's CDR3 is CASSSTSGGYNEQFF. The CDR3 DNA reads as TGTGCCAGCAGCTCGACTAGCGGGGGGTACAATGAGCAGTTCTTC.

The rearrangement uses TRBV19 and TRBJ1-6, with a possible D match to TRBD1 (5 bases). V gave up 7 bases and J gave up 9 bases, with 34 bases separating them. Germline V gene lookup returns CDR1 LNHDA and CDR2 SQIVND (reference sequence). The CDR3 covers 20 residues. The CDR3: CASMGETASPELKYGSPLHF. CDR3 in DNA: TGTGCCAGTATGGGGGAGACGGCTTCCCCGGAGCTAAAGTATGGTTCACCCCTCCACTTT.

This clone was picked up a small number of times. CDR3 sequence reads: CASTGDTSYEQYF. Here the CDR3 DNA reads TGTGCCAGTACTGGGGACACGTCCTACGAGCAGTACTTC. The chain combines TRBV25-1 with TRBJ2-5; possibly TRBD1 for D (6 bases). The end of the DNA fits TRBJ2-7 better, so the J call may be wrong. Germline CDR1 is MGHDK and CDR2 is SYGVNS. The CDR3 is 13 residues long.

This clone was observed a handful of times. The chain employs TRBV2 and TRBJ2-5, with a possible D match to TRBD2 (6 bases). V lost 3 bases and J lost 2, with 7 bases in between. The CDR3 loop spans 13 amino acids. Per germline, CDR1 SNHLY and CDR2 FYNNEI. The chain's CDR3 is CASSEAGQETQYF. The CDR3 DNA reads TGTGCCAGCAGTGAGGCGGGGCAAGAGACCCAGTACTTC.